The 22 T cell receptor beta chains presented below share a single source sample, sequenced in a study of blood T cell repertoires in COVID-19. The protocol was immunoSEQ multiplex PCR, while the TCRdb copy is restricted to in-frame clones and leaves out a portion. The sample records 250,000 or so clones, 85% being singletons. The sequenced sample consisted of PBMCs or T cells enriched from blood (not recorded which). The receptors originated from a woman aged 50 to 65 who had been exposed to COVID-19.

This chain joins TRBV7-8 and TRBJ1-1, with TRBD1 as a possible D gene (5 bases). The CDR3 totals 14 residues. Germline-derived CDR1 and CDR2 are SGHVS and FQNEAQ. V was clipped by 2 bases and J by 1 base, with 8 bases between them. CDR3 coding DNA: TGTGCCAGCAGCTTACAGGGAACGAACACTGAAGCTTTCTTT. This encodes CASSLQGTNTEAFF.

V and J are TRBV5-1 and TRBJ1-1; no clear D. Germline assignment: CDR1 SGHRS and CDR2 YFSETQ. This CDR3 contains 13 residues. V was cut by 2 bases and J by 6 bases, with 11 bases left in between. The chain's CDR3 is CASSFQDSSEAFF. The CDR3 bases are TGCGCCAGCAGCTTTCAGGACTCATCTGAAGCTTTCTTT.

The V gene is TRBV5-1, the J gene TRBJ2-7, with 7 bases matching TRBD2. With V trimmed by 1 base and J by 6 bases, 7 bases remained unmatched. The germline V gene encodes CDR1 SGHRS and CDR2 YFSETQ. CDR3 size: 14 residues. CDR3 sequence (DNA): TGCGCCAGCAGCTTGTCGAAGCGGGGAGGCGAGCAGTACTTC. Its protein product is CASSLSKRGGEQYF. The variable domain in full, with the rest retrieved from reference TRBV5-1 and TRBJ2-7, is KAGVTQTPRYLIKTRGQQVTLSCSPISGHRSVSWYQQTPGQGLQFLFEYFSETQRNKGNFPGRFSGRQFSNSRSEMNVSTLELGDSALYLCASSLSKRGGEQYFGPGTRLTVT.

The chain carries TRBV7-3 and TRBJ2-2; 8 positions match TRBD1. V lost 7 bases, J lost 7 bases, and 8 bases stayed unmatched. CDR1 and CDR2 from the germline V gene are SGHTA and FQGTGA. The CDR3 loop spans 14 amino acids. DNA of the CDR3: TGTGCCAGCACCCCGGGACAGGCAAGCGGGGAGCTGTTTTTT. This translates into CASTPGQASGELFF.

This chain links TRBV11-3 with TRBJ2-3, with D perhaps matching TRBD1 (5 bases). The V end lost 1 base, the J end lost 2 bases, and 10 bases lay between the germline ends. The CDR3 consists of 15 residues. CDR1 SGHNT and CDR2 YENEEA come from the germline V gene. CDR3 sequence reads: CASSLGRQTTDTQYF. CDR3 sequence (DNA): TGTGCCAGCAGCTTAGGCCGACAGACCACAGATACGCAGTATTTT.

J is TRBJ1-1 and V is TRBV12-3 or TRBV12-4; D call uncertain. V gave up 2 bases and J gave up 5 bases, with 6 bases separating them. The CDR3 extends over 12 amino acids. The CDR3 coding sequence is TGTGCCAGCAGTTTACACGGGACTGAAGCTTTCTTT. Translating gives CASSLHGTEAFF.

This clone has just a few counts. CDR3 residues: CASALTGRDEQFF. In nucleotides, the CDR3 is TGTGCTAGTGCCCTGACAGGACGCGATGAGCAGTTCTTC. The rearrangement joins TRBV12-5 to TRBJ2-1; maybe TRBD1 (6 bases). V lost 7 bases to trimming and J lost 8 bases, with 15 bases between them. The V gene's germline CDR1 is LGHNT and CDR2 FRNRAP. The CDR3 length is 13 residues. Looking up the rest from reference TRBV12-5 and TRBJ2-1 gives the full variable domain: DARVTQTPRHKVTEMGQEVTMRCQPILGHNTVFWYRQTMMQGLELLAYFRNRAPLDDSGMPKDRFSAEMPDATLATLKIQPSEPRDSAVYFCASALTGRDEQFFGPGTRLTVL.

The rearrangement uses TRBV18 and TRBJ1-5; D remains unclear. The germline V gene encodes CDR1 KGHSH and CDR2 LQKENI. The CDR3 spans 14 residues. Trimming took off 2 bases at V and 4 bases at J, with 9 bases between the two ends. CDR3 nucleotides: TGTGCCAGCTCACCAAACCTCGGGAATCAGCCCCAGCATTTT. This codes for CASSPNLGNQPQHF.

The chain is built from TRBV5-6 and TRBJ1-6, with D hard to call. V was clipped by 7 bases and J by 7 bases, with 9 bases between them. Germline values: CDR1 SGHDT, CDR2 YYEEEE. The CDR3 totals 12 residues. CDR3 protein: CASLARNSPLHF. CDR3 bases: TGTGCCAGCTTAGCCCGGAATTCACCCCTCCACTTT.

The chain joins TRBV6-2 or TRBV6-3 to TRBJ1-5; D perhaps matches TRBD1 (5 bases). This CDR3 spans 19 amino acids. Germline V gene sequence: CDR1 MNHEY, CDR2 SVGEGT. V lost 2 bases and J lost 0, with 20 bases in between. Here the CDR3 reads CASSYPTGIGVYSNQPQHF. DNA for the CDR3: TGTGCCAGCAGTTACCCCACAGGTATAGGGGTGTATAGCAATCAGCCCCAGCATTTT.

The chain combines TRBV27 with TRBJ2-7; possibly TRBD1 for D (6 bases). V gave up 6 bases and J gave up 3 bases, with 12 bases separating them. The CDR3 spans 13 residues. The germline gives CDR1 MNHEY, CDR2 SMNVEV (reference sequence). CDR3 coding DNA: TGTGCCAGCAGCCGGACAGTGAACTACGAGCAGTACTTC. It yields the protein CASSRTVNYEQYF.

This chain joins TRBV15 and TRBJ1-6; a possible D gene is TRBD1 (6 bases). Germline CDR1 reads LNHNV; CDR2 reads YYDKDF (reference sequence). Trimming stripped 5 bases from V and 8 bases from J, with 16 bases between. This CDR3 is 15 amino acids long. CDR3 amino acids: CATSVRTEGDSPLHF. Written as DNA, the CDR3 is TGTGCCACCAGCGTACGAACAGAGGGGGATTCACCCCTCCACTTT.

The chain links TRBV9 to TRBJ2-2; 8 positions match TRBD1. J lost 3 bases, V lost 2 bases, and 0 bases had no gene match. Germline values: CDR1 SGDLS, CDR2 YYNGEE. The CDR3 consists of 14 residues. CDR3 in DNA: TGTGCCAGCAGCGTGACAGGGGACACCGGGGAGCTGTTTTTT. It specifies CASSVTGDTGELFF.

V is TRBV10-3 and J is TRBJ2-2, with 11 nucleotides matching TRBD2. There are 18 residues in the CDR3. Per the germline V gene, CDR1 is ENHRY and CDR2 is SYGVKD. Trimming cost V 2 bases and J 4 bases; bases outside gene matches: 9. CDR3 coding DNA: TGTGCCATCAGTGAGCGCCGACCGGGACTAGCGGCCACCGGGGAGCTGTTTTTT. Its protein is CAISERRPGLAATGELFF.

The gene calls are TRBV28 and TRBJ2-5, with 11 bases fitting TRBD2. V trimming: 5 bases; J trimming: 5 bases; junction bases outside the gene matches: 7. The CDR3 is 15 residues long. The germline V gene encodes CDR1 MDHEN and CDR2 SYDVKM. CDR3 DNA: TGTGCCAGCAGTCAAATAGCGGGGGGGCTGGAGACCCAGTACTTC. Translation gives CASSQIAGGLETQYF.

The rearrangement joins TRBV27 to TRBJ1-2; 7 nucleotides align to TRBD1. There are 14 residues in the CDR3. J lost 6 bases, V lost 5 bases, and 9 bases had no gene match. CDR1 is MNHEY and CDR2 is SMNVEV in the germline V gene (reference sequence). The CDR3 nucleotides read TGTGCCAGCAGTCTAATAGGGGGCGTAGATGGCTACACCTTC. Protein sequence: CASSLIGGVDGYTF.

This clone was found a few times. The chain has TRBV7-2 and TRBJ2-7, with 7 bases fitting TRBD1. V was clipped by 5 bases and J by 9 bases; unmatched bases: 7. The CDR3 has 12 amino acids. Germline CDR1 and CDR2: SGHTA and FQGNSA. The CDR3 coding sequence is TGTGCCAGCAGCCCAACAGGGGCGGGGCAGTACTTC. Protein: CASSPTGAGQYF.

The V gene is TRBV27, the J gene TRBJ1-5, with D perhaps matching TRBD1 (6 bases). The ends were cut back, 4 bases at V and 5 bases at J, with 12 bases in the middle. CDR1 and CDR2 from the germline V gene are MNHEY and SMNVEV (reference sequence). The length of the CDR3 is 14 residues. The CDR3 is CASSSQGHDQPQHF. The CDR3 DNA is TGTGCCAGCAGTTCTCAGGGGCATGATCAGCCCCAGCATTTT.

The V and J genes are TRBV19 and TRBJ1-1, with 8 bases lining up with TRBD1. The germline V gene has CDR1 LNHDA and CDR2 SQIVND (reference sequence). J gave up 3 bases and V 3 bases, and 0 bases lay outside the gene matches. CDR3 length equals 13 residues. CDR3 residues: CASSMGQDTEAFF. The DNA of the CDR3 is TGTGCCAGTAGTATGGGACAGGACACTGAAGCTTTCTTT.

This clone was found once. The chain recombines TRBV6-4 with TRBJ2-4; no firm D call. CDR1 is MRHNA and CDR2 is SNTAGT in the germline V gene. This CDR3 comprises 13 residues. The V end lost 3 bases, the J end lost 5 bases, and 8 bases lay between the germline ends. The CDR3 nucleotides are TGTGCCAGCAGTGATGGGCCGGAAAACATTCAGTACTTC. Protein sequence: CASSDGPENIQYF.

The chain uses TRBV27 and TRBJ2-7; D perhaps matches TRBD2 (7 bases). The CDR3 is made up of 17 amino acids. Trimming stripped 5 bases from V and 2 bases from J, with 22 bases between. CDR1 and CDR2 (germline): MNHEY, SMNVEV (reference sequence). In DNA form, the CDR3 reads TGTGCCAGCAGTCGCCTTGGGGGCCCTGGGGGGGCCTACGAGCAGTACTTC. It encodes CASSRLGGPGGAYEQYF.

This clone has only a few counts. This sequence joins TRBV29-1 and TRBJ1-2; D possibly corresponds to TRBD1 (6 bases). CDR3 length: 14 residues. CDR1 is SQVTM, CDR2 ANQGSEA, per germline. V lost 7 bases and J 4 bases, leaving 19 bases between the germline ends. CDR3 amino acids: CSAQSLGAGYGYTF. DNA for the CDR3: TGCAGCGCCCAGTCCCTGGGGGCAGGCTATGGCTACACCTTC. The whole variable domain, filled in from reference TRBV29-1 and TRBJ1-2, reads SAVISQKPSRDICQRGTSLTIQCQVDSQVTMMFWYRQQPGQSLTLIATANQGSEATYESGFVIDKFPISRPNLTFSTLTVSNMSPEDSSIYLCSAQSLGAGYGYTFGSGTRLTVV.